A single sample gave rise to the 20 T cell receptor beta chains below, sequenced in a study of blood T cell repertoires in COVID-19. The data were produced by immunoSEQ multiplex PCR, yet TCRdb's version contains in-frame clones alone and is incomplete. The table lists approximately 200,000 clones, roughly 88% of them singletons. The source material was PBMCs or T cells enriched from blood (not recorded which). These TCRs come from a young woman who had recovered from COVID-19.

The count of this clone is one. The chain combines TRBV5-1 with TRBJ2-7; D is possibly TRBD1 (6 bases). V lost 2 bases and J 3 bases, leaving 24 bases between the germline ends. The germline V gene encodes CDR1 SGHRS and CDR2 YFSETQ. The CDR3 totals 18 residues. CDR3 amino acids: CASSLRSRTESKIYEQYF. The CDR3 bases are TGCGCCAGCAGCTTAAGGTCGAGGACAGAGTCAAAAATCTACGAGCAGTACTTC.

The chain carries TRBV5-1 and TRBJ1-1, with 10 bases that match TRBD1. With 5 bases clipped from V and 9 bases from J, the junction kept 16 bases outside the gene matches. Looked up from germline, CDR1 is SGHRS and CDR2 is YFSETQ. This CDR3 region has 16 residues. The CDR3 nucleotides read TGCGCCAGCAGTCCCGGGACAGGGGCGCGGGGACTCAAAGCTTTCTTT. This translates into CASSPGTGARGLKAFF.

This sequence joins TRBV10-1 and TRBJ2-3; maybe TRBD2 (6 bases). The ends were cut back, 4 bases at V and 1 base at J, with 30 bases in the middle. Germline-derived CDR1 and CDR2 are WNHNN and SYGVQD (reference sequence). The CDR3 has 21 amino acids. The CDR3 spells CASSAAGPLSVGSEGTDTQYF. DNA of the CDR3: TGCGCCAGCAGTGCCGCGGGACCGCTTTCTGTCGGCTCCGAGGGCACAGATACGCAGTATTTT.

This clone was recorded at least ten times. This chain connects TRBV27 to TRBJ2-3; 8 nucleotides agree with TRBD2. The ends lost 5 bases at V and 3 bases at J; junction bases unmatched: 4. Looked up from germline, CDR1 is MNHEY and CDR2 is SMNVEV (reference sequence). There are 14 residues in the CDR3. The CDR3 bases are TGTGCCAGCAGTATAGCGGGGACTACAGATACGCAGTATTTT. It yields the protein CASSIAGTTDTQYF.

The gene calls are TRBV3-1 (or the pseudogene TRBV3-2) and TRBJ1-1, with D possibly TRBD1 on 6 matching bases. There are 13 residues in the CDR3. The ends were cut back, 5 bases at V and 4 bases at J, with 11 bases in the middle. Germline V gene lookup returns CDR1 LGHDT and CDR2 YNNKEL (reference sequence). The CDR3 sequence is CASSDGQITEAFF. The CDR3 DNA reads as TGTGCCAGCAGCGACGGACAGATCACTGAAGCTTTCTTT.

This sequence joins TRBV5-5 and TRBJ1-1; no reliable D call. The V gene's germline CDR1 is SGHKS and CDR2 YYEKEE (reference sequence). V lost 0 bases and J lost 4, with 10 bases in between. The CDR3 spans 14 residues. In DNA, the CDR3 is TGTGCCAGCAGCTTGGGGAGTAAGGTCACTGAAGCTTTCTTT. It yields the protein CASSLGSKVTEAFF.

The rearrangement uses TRBV2 and TRBJ2-1, with TRBD1 matching 8 bases. Per germline, CDR1 SNHLY and CDR2 FYNNEI. This CDR3 is built from 14 residues. The trim removed 6 bases at V and 2 bases at J, leaving 3 bases unmatched. The CDR3 reads CASSAGQAYNEQFF. Here the CDR3 DNA reads TGTGCCAGCAGCGCGGGACAGGCCTACAATGAGCAGTTCTTC.

The genes are TRBV27 and TRBJ2-3; D may be TRBD1 (5 bases). The CDR3 sequence is 15 residues long. Per germline, CDR1 MNHEY and CDR2 SMNVEV (reference sequence). Trimming removed 2 bases at V and 6 bases at J, with 15 bases between. Written as DNA, the CDR3 is TGTGCCAGCAGTTTAGAGAGCAGGGTACCCGATACGCAGTATTTT. Its translation: CASSLESRVPDTQYF.

This clone was seen a single time. The gene calls are TRBV19 and TRBJ1-2, with D possibly TRBD1 on 5 matching bases. The CDR3 consists of 12 residues. Germline V gene data show CDR1 as LNHDA and CDR2 as SQIVND (reference sequence). Trimming removed 6 bases from V and 6 bases from J, with 11 bases in between. The CDR3 loop is CASSPAGNGYTF. DNA for the CDR3: TGTGCCAGTAGCCCCGCAGGGAATGGCTACACCTTC.

V is TRBV28 and J is TRBJ1-2; TRBD1 matches 10 bases. Germline assignment: CDR1 MDHEN and CDR2 SYDVKM. V lost 5 bases, J lost 5 bases, and 11 bases stayed unmatched. This CDR3 is 16 amino acids long. The CDR3 sequence: CASSAGQGRAFYGYTF. The DNA for the CDR3 is TGTGCCAGCAGTGCGGGACAGGGGAGGGCGTTTTATGGCTACACCTTC.

The chain is built from TRBV3-1 (or the pseudogene TRBV3-2) and TRBJ1-2; possibly TRBD1 for D (6 bases). V lost 1 base and J 5 bases, leaving 23 bases between the germline ends. Germline V lookup: CDR1 LGHDT, CDR2 YNNKEL (reference sequence). The length of the CDR3 is 18 residues. DNA for the CDR3: TGTGCCAGCAGCCAAGGCAAGGGGGGGCCCTGGAGGCCTTATGGCTACACCTTC. This translates into CASSQGKGGPWRPYGYTF.

The chain is built from TRBV10-3 and TRBJ2-3, with TRBD2 matching 12 bases. Germline CDR1 reads ENHRY; CDR2 reads SYGVKD. The CDR3 is made up of 16 amino acids. V shed 6 bases, J shed 0 bases, and the junction held 4 bases outside the gene matches. CDR3 amino acids: CAISETSGSSTDTQYF. The DNA for the CDR3 is TGTGCCATCAGCGAGACTAGCGGGAGCAGCACAGATACGCAGTATTTT.

The V gene is TRBV24-1, the J gene TRBJ1-2; TRBD1 agrees at 10 bases. V was clipped by 4 bases and J by 4 bases; unmatched bases: 8. CDR3 length: 16 amino acids. The germline gives CDR1 KGHDR, CDR2 SFDVKD. The DNA of the CDR3 is TGTGCCACCAGTGACTCGAGACAGGGGGCCTCCTATGGCTACACCTTC. This encodes CATSDSRQGASYGYTF.

The chain uses TRBV28 and TRBJ2-7, with TRBD2 identical over 11 bases. V shed 4 bases and J 4 bases; nucleotides not matched to a gene: 9. Germline V gene sequence: CDR1 MDHEN, CDR2 SYDVKM. The CDR3 contains 16 residues. The DNA of the CDR3 is TGTGCCAGCAGTTCCACCCTAGCGGGAGGTCTGTACGAGCAGTACTTC. Translation gives CASSSTLAGGLYEQYF.

The V call is TRBV29-1, the J call TRBJ2-1; TRBD1 matches at 9 bases. The CDR3 loop spans 14 amino acids. From germline, CDR1 is SQVTM and CDR2 ANQGSEA. V dropped 6 bases and J dropped 6; count of bases not matched to a gene: 9. DNA for the CDR3: TGCAGCGTCCACCCTTGGACAGGGGCCAATGAGCAGTTCTTC. Translating gives CSVHPWTGANEQFF.

The CDR3 DNA follows: TGTGCCAGCAGCCCGCGGACTAGCGGGAGGGTCGATGAGCAGTTCTTC. Its translation: CASSPRTSGRVDEQFF. This rearrangement joins TRBV3-1 (or the pseudogene TRBV3-2) to TRBJ2-1, with 15 positions matching TRBD2. With 4 bases clipped from V and 8 bases from J, the junction kept 6 bases outside the gene matches. Germline-derived CDR1 and CDR2 are LGHDT and YNNKEL (reference sequence). This CDR3 is 16 amino acids long.

The chain employs TRBV6-4 and TRBJ1-5; D uncertain. V dropped 7 bases and J dropped 0 bases, with 19 bases sitting between them. Germline lookup yields CDR1 MRHNA and CDR2 SNTAGT. This CDR3 region has 17 residues. CDR3 region: CASIGIAPKHSNQPQHF. In DNA, the CDR3 is TGTGCCAGCATCGGGATTGCCCCGAAACATAGCAATCAGCCCCAGCATTTT.

This clone is a singleton in its sample. The rearrangement links TRBV24-1 to TRBJ2-5, with D maybe TRBD1 (5 bases). Trimming stripped 5 bases from V and 1 base from J, with 13 bases between. The germline CDR1 and CDR2 sequences are KGHDR and SFDVKD. This CDR3 region has 15 residues. The CDR3 sequence: CATSAGHSSQETQYF. CDR3 nucleotides: TGTGCCACCAGTGCAGGACATTCCTCCCAAGAGACCCAGTACTTC.

This sequence joins TRBV9 and TRBJ2-3, with D maybe TRBD2 (5 bases). CDR1 SGDLS and CDR2 YYNGEE come from the germline V gene. The CDR3 runs 15 residues. The V gene lost 6 bases and the J gene lost 3 bases, with 17 bases spanning the gap. The CDR3 region has the DNA TGTGCCAGCAATCGGGGTCTTGGTGGGACAGATACGCAGTATTTT. Translation: CASNRGLGGTDTQYF.

The chain links TRBV4-1 to TRBJ1-1; D gene ambiguous. CDR1 is MGHRA and CDR2 is YSYEKL in the germline V gene. Trimming took off 0 bases at V and 1 base at J, with 9 bases between the two ends. The CDR3 consists of 15 residues. CDR3 in amino acids: CASSQERYRNTEAFF. CDR3 nucleotide sequence: TGCGCCAGCAGCCAAGAAAGGTACAGGAACACTGAAGCTTTCTTT.